This is a list of T cell receptor beta chains from one sample in a study of monozygotic twins with inflammatory bowel disease. After re-calling the 5' RACE reads, TCRdb lists one entry per CDR3 protein, DNA absent. The listing records about 160,000 distinct CDR3 sequences. The sequencing input was blood. The receptors were sampled from a human donor with ulcerative colitis or Crohn's disease, or a healthy co-twin of an affected twin (not recorded which). The CDR3 runs from the conserved cysteine through the conserved F or W.

J,V,CDR3
TRBJ1-6,TRBV20-1,CSVELSSYNSPLHF
TRBJ1-6,TRBV9,CASSVEWVNSPLHF
TRBJ2-3,TRBV12-3/TRBV12-4,CASEGLLTDTQYF
TRBJ2-3,TRBV28,CASSRNEITDTQYF
TRBJ1-5,TRBV12-3/TRBV12-4,CASSLSGSGNQPQHF
TRBJ2-1,TRBV20-1,CSAMTRSTSSYNEQFF
TRBJ2-7,TRBV13,CASSFALGGLGEQYF
TRBJ2-5,TRBV7-2,CASSLTEGGTQYF
TRBJ2-5,TRBV3-1,CASSITPEEQETQYF
TRBJ2-3,TRBV5-1,CASSLEIPDTQYF
TRBJ2-7,TRBV5-1,CASSLALFGTYEQYF
TRBJ1-3,TRBV29-1,CSGGTGGNTIYF
TRBJ2-2,TRBV4-2,CASSQVRQFTGELFF
TRBJ1-3,TRBV6-1,CASRSGGDTGNTIYF
TRBJ2-5,TRBV29-1,CSVEDLLLAGVRNQETQYF
TRBJ1-1,TRBV5-1,CASSQANFLPLNTEAFF
TRBJ2-5,TRBV18,CASSPSQARGTQYF
TRBJ2-7,TRBV7-2,CASSSLLLALEQYF
TRBJ2-3,TRBV5-4,CASSTWTVATDTQYF
TRBJ2-1,TRBV19,CASTRLAGGPGHNEQFF
TRBJ2-3,TRBV9,CASSVGSGTDTQYF
TRBJ2-7,TRBV6-5,CASSSPSGDGGYEQYF
TRBJ1-2,TRBV11-2,CASSSSGTGIHGYTF
TRBJ2-1,TRBV7-9,CASSLDRQGYYNEQFF
TRBJ1-1,TRBV11-2,CASSSRGTMNTEAFF
TRBJ1-2,TRBV19,CASSPFAGRENPNGYTF
TRBJ2-7,TRBV29-1,CSVAPGLAGSYEQYF
TRBJ1-5,TRBV12-3/TRBV12-4,CASSLAEPGNQPQHF
TRBJ2-1,TRBV9,CASSVPRQGLFF
TRBJ1-1,TRBV24-1,CATIGPNTEAFF
TRBJ2-7,TRBV20-1,CSASIPGFEQYF
TRBJ2-3,TRBV5-1,CASSLAKASGTQYF
TRBJ2-7,TRBV6-1,CASRSRFNYYEQYF
TRBJ2-3,TRBV5-1,CASSSPGESFVTQYF
TRBJ2-5,TRBV5-4,CASSLGLGPPQETQYF
TRBJ2-3,TRBV5-1,CASSFDRTSTDTQYF
TRBJ1-1,TRBV28,CASSSNDYGRVLNTEAFF
TRBJ2-2,TRBV5-1,CASSLARDTGELFF
TRBJ1-5,TRBV11-2,CASSLVGTGGGSNQPQHF
TRBJ1-1,TRBV19,CASSRGSEAFF
TRBJ1-5,TRBV15,CATSRDLGMTQPQHF
TRBJ2-2,TRBV11-3,CASSLAGHAGELFF
TRBJ2-1,TRBV24-1,CATSDLRAPAHEQFF
TRBJ2-1,TRBV11-2,CASSLGYGRERPYNEQFF
TRBJ2-2,TRBV24-1,CATRTSGGPTGELFF
TRBJ2-1,TRBV11-3,CASSLETQTEQFF
TRBJ2-5,TRBV7-2,CASRARTGRTQETQYF
TRBJ2-1,TRBV6-2/TRBV6-3,CASSLLAGTLGKFF
TRBJ1-4,TRBV10-3,CAISEDPSNEKLFF
TRBJ2-3,TRBV6-1,CANEAPRVETDTQYF
TRBJ2-7,TRBV4-1,CASSQVLAGVGYEQYF
TRBJ1-1,TRBV6-5,CASSYSEGIEAFF
TRBJ1-1,TRBV2,CASSHGGEYTEAFF
TRBJ2-1,TRBV25-1,CASTGGEHGSASYNEQFF
TRBJ1-5,TRBV19,CASSPEPSGNQPQHF
TRBJ2-3,TRBV20-1,CSARALLAGALDTQYF
TRBJ2-4,TRBV4-3,CASSQDGGLGIQYF
TRBJ1-2,TRBV2,CASSRQGQIYGYTF
TRBJ2-2,TRBV5-4,CASSPRRGTGELFF